The clone carrying this T cell receptor (beta chain) was picked up one time. These data originate in a study of control samples from healthy donors and cancer patients. Sequencing used immunoSEQ multiplex PCR; TCRdb keeps in-frame clones, though not all of them. The sample consists of 130,000 or so clones, nearly 90% of them appearing once. This sequence was found in a man aged 50 to 59 in good health. Sequencing input: blood.

The CDR3 sequence is CAWSESHYEQYF. The CDR3 nucleotides read TGTGCCTGGAGTGAGTCACACTACGAGCAGTACTTC. The chain has TRBV30 and TRBJ2-7, with no clear D. CDR1 is GTSNPN, CDR2 SVGIG, per germline (reference sequence). Trimming cost V 1 base and J 3 bases, with 7 bases left between them. This CDR3 is built from 12 residues.